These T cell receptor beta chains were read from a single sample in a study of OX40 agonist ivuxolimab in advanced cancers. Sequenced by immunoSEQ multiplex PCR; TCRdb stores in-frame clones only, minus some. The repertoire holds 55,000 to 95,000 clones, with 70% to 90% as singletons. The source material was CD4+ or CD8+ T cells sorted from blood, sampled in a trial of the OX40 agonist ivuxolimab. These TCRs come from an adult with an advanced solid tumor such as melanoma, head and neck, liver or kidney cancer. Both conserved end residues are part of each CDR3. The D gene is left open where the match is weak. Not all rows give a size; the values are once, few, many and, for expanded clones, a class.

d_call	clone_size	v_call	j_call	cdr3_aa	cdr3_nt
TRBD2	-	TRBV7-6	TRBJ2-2	CASSLVLPGGADTGELFF	TGTGCCAGCAGCTTAGTGTTACCGGGGGGGGCCGACACCGGGGAGCTGTTTTTT
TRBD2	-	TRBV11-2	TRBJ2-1	CASSVTSGRFYNEQFF	TGTGCCAGCAGCGTTACTAGCGGGAGGTTTTACAATGAGCAGTTCTTC
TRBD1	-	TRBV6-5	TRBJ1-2	CASKTGGERGYTF	TGTGCCAGCAAGACAGGGGGTGAACGGGGCTACACCTTC
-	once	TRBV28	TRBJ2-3	CASSSGQSTDTQYF	TGTGCCAGCAGTTCGGGACAAAGCACAGATACGCAGTATTTT
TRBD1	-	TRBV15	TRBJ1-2	CATSRDLGQGGSNYGYTF	TGTGCCACCAGCAGAGATTTGGGACAGGGTGGGTCTAACTATGGCTACACCTTC
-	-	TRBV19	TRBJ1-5	CASSRRGGNQPQHF	TGTGCCAGTAGTAGACGCGGGGGCAATCAGCCCCAGCATTTT
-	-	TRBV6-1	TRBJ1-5	CASSALQPQHF	TGTGCCAGCAGTGCCCTTCAGCCCCAGCATTTT
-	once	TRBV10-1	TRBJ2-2	CASSEGGANTGELFF	TGCGCCAGCAGTGAAGGAGGGGCGAACACCGGGGAGCTGTTTTTT
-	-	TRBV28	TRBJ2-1	CASSRTGSRSYNEQFF	TGTGCCAGCAGTAGAACAGGGAGTCGCTCCTACAATGAGCAGTTCTTC
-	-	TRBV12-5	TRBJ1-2	CASGVWKGSNYGYTF	TGTGCTAGTGGCGTTTGGAAAGGGTCTAACTATGGCTACACCTTC
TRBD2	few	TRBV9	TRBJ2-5	CASSVGGSGGQETQYF	TGTGCCAGCAGCGTAGGCGGTAGCGGGGGCCAAGAGACCCAGTACTTC
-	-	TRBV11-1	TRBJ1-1	CASSNRGGGTEAFF	TGTGCCAGCAGCAATAGGGGGGGAGGCACTGAAGCTTTCTTT
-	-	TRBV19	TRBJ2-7	CASSPTGGPYEQYF	TGTGCCAGTAGTCCCACCGGAGGACCCTACGAGCAGTACTTC
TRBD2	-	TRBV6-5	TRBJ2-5	CASSLAGGVETQYF	TGTGCCAGCAGTCTAGCGGGGGGGGTAGAGACCCAGTACTTC
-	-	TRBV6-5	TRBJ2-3	CASRAYSTDTQYF	TGTGCCAGCAGGGCATACAGCACAGATACGCAGTATTTT
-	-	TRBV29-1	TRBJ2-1	CSVEDGGGWNEQFF	TGCAGCGTTGAAGATGGTGGGGGTTGGAATGAGCAGTTCTTC
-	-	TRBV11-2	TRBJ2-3	CASSPGWSTDTQYF	TGTGCCAGCAGCCCGGGGTGGAGCACAGATACGCAGTATTTT
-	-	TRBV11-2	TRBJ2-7	CASSLDPQGHEQYF	TGTGCCAGCAGCTTAGATCCTCAGGGGCACGAGCAGTACTTC
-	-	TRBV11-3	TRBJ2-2	CASSLTQGNTGELFF	TGTGCCAGCAGCTTAACCCAGGGGAACACCGGGGAGCTGTTTTTT
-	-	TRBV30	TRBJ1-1	CAWSDGLRGNTEAFF	TGTGCCTGGAGTGACGGTCTCCGAGGGAACACTGAAGCTTTCTTT
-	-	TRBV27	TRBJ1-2	CASSPTGVANYGYTF	TGTGCCAGCAGTCCCACAGGAGTTGCTAACTATGGCTACACCTTC
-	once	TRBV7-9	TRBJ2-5	CATDPGSAGETQYF	TGTGCCACTGACCCGGGTAGCGCGGGAGAGACCCAGTACTTC
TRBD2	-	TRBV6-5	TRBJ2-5	CASSSTWTSRETQYF	TGTGCCAGCAGTTCTACATGGACTAGCAGGGAGACCCAGTACTTC
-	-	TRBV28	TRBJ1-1	CASSRGGTKNTEAFF	TGTGCCAGCAGCCGCGGGGGAACTAAGAACACTGAAGCTTTCTTT
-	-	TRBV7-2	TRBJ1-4	CASSSPGQFELFF	TGTGCCAGCAGCTCTCCTGGACAGTTCGAACTGTTTTTT
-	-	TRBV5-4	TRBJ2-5	CASSSQAEETQYF	TGTGCCAGCAGCTCGCAAGCCGAAGAGACCCAGTACTTC
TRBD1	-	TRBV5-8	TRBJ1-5	CASTPRGQWNQPQHF	TGTGCCAGCACCCCGAGGGGGCAATGGAATCAGCCCCAGCATTTT
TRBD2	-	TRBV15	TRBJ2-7	CATSREALAGGSEQYF	TGTGCCACCAGCAGAGAGGCCCTAGCGGGGGGGAGCGAGCAGTACTTC
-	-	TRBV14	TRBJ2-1	CASSTWRGRYNEQFF	TGTGCCAGCAGCACCTGGCGTGGTAGGTACAATGAGCAGTTCTTC
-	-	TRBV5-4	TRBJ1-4	CASSSRGSNEKLFF	TGTGCCAGCAGCTCAAGGGGATCTAATGAAAAACTGTTTTTT
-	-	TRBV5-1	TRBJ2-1	CASSLWEGERRYNEQFF	TGCGCCAGCAGCTTGTGGGAGGGGGAGAGGAGATACAATGAGCAGTTCTTC
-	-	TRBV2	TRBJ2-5	CASSAGSLEETQYF	TGTGCCAGCAGTGCTGGTAGCCTGGAAGAGACCCAGTACTTC
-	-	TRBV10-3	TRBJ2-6	CAISAIGANVLTF	TGTGCCATATCGGCCATTGGGGCCAACGTCCTGACTTTC
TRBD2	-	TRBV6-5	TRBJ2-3	CASSYAGGPPDTQYF	TGTGCCAGCAGTTACGCGGGGGGGCCTCCAGATACGCAGTATTTT
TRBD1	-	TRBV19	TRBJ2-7	CASSTPGQTYEQYF	TGTGCCAGTAGTACCCCGGGACAGACATACGAGCAGTACTTC
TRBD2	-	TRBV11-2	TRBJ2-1	CASSSLKRGAHNEQFF	TGTGCCAGCAGCTCACTCAAGCGGGGGGCCCACAATGAGCAGTTCTTC
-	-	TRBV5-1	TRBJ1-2	CASSLGPNYGYTF	TGCGCCAGCAGCTTAGGGCCTAACTATGGCTACACCTTC
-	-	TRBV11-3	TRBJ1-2	CASSLDPGRGVGSYTF	TGTGCCAGCAGCTTAGACCCCGGACGGGGGGTTGGGAGCTACACCTTC
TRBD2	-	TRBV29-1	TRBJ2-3	CSVVPSGDTDTQYF	TGCAGCGTTGTCCCTAGCGGGGACACAGATACGCAGTATTTT
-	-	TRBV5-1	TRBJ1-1	CASSLETISVGTEAFF	TGCGCCAGCAGCTTAGAAACAATCAGTGTAGGAACTGAAGCTTTCTTT
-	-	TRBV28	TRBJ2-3	CASSLAGGPADTQYF	TGTGCCAGCAGTTTGGCGGGCGGGCCGGCAGATACGCAGTATTTT
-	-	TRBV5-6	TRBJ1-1	CASSGQNTEAFF	TGTGCCAGCAGCGGACAGAACACTGAAGCTTTCTTT
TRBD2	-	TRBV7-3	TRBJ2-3	CASSLGGTDTQYF	TGTGCCAGCAGCTTGGGAGGGACAGATACGCAGTATTTT
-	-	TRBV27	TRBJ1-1	CASSLSPPYVNTEAFF	TGTGCCAGCAGTTTATCCCCCCCCTATGTGAACACTGAAGCTTTCTTT
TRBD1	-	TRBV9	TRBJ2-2	CASTGTGGWSDGELFF	TGTGCCAGCACGGGGACAGGGGGCTGGAGTGACGGGGAGCTGTTTTTT
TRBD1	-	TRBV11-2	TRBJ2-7	CASSRPQGGIYEQYF	TGTGCCAGCAGCCGACCACAGGGGGGAATCTACGAGCAGTACTTC
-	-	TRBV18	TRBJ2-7	CASSPRYQSSYEQYF	TGTGCCAGCTCACCGCGTTACCAGAGCTCCTACGAGCAGTACTTC
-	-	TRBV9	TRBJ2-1	CASSGDAPYNEQFF	TGTGCCAGCAGCGGCGACGCCCCCTACAATGAGCAGTTCTTC
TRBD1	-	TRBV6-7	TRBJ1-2	CASSYSNIRTGKSLANYGYTF	TGTGCCAGCAGTTACTCGAACATCCGGACAGGTAAAAGTTTAGCTAACTATGGCTACACCTTC
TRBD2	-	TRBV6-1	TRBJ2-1	CASSDLGLAGMYEQFF	TGTGCCAGCAGTGACTTGGGACTAGCGGGGATGTATGAGCAGTTCTTC
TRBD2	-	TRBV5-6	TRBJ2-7	CASSSFSGRHEQYF	TGTGCCAGCAGTTCTTTTAGCGGGAGGCACGAGCAGTACTTC
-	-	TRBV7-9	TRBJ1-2	CASSSPGTWDYGYTF	TGTGCCAGCAGCTCCCCCGGGACTTGGGACTATGGCTACACCTTC
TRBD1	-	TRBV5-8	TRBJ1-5	CASSGDRTNQPQHF	TGTGCCAGCAGCGGGGACAGGACTAATCAGCCCCAGCATTTT
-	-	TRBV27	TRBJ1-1	CASSLLQSGVRPGGNTEAFF	TGTGCCAGCAGTTTATTGCAGTCGGGAGTCCGCCCAGGAGGGAACACTGAAGCTTTCTTT
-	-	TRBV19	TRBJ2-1	CASSIEEGSYNEQFF	TGTGCCAGTAGTATAGAGGAGGGATCCTACAATGAGCAGTTCTTC